This record concerns one T cell receptor (beta chain) sequence. Its cognate antigen is unknown. This specimen comes from a study of OX40 agonist ivuxolimab in advanced cancers. The study, taken as a whole, reports: The authors also found low normalized T-cell clonal expansion in some nonresponders. Within 6 weeks, CD4+ and CD8+ blood T cells expanded clonally at 0.1 to 3.0 mg/kg.

The CDR3 has 13 residues. V lost 0 bases and J lost 8, with 10 bases in between. Germline CDR1 reads LNHNV; CDR2 reads YYDKDF (reference sequence). TCRdb's table, derived via immunoSEQ multiplex PCR, lists solely in-frame clones and lacks some. The table records 50,000 to 70,000 clones, roughly 80% of them present only once. The chain combines TRBV15 with TRBJ1-2; D uncertain. This receptor was taken from an adult with an advanced solid tumor such as melanoma, head and neck, liver or kidney cancer. The starting material was CD4+ or CD8+ T cells sorted from blood, obtained in a trial of the OX40 agonist ivuxolimab. This chain's CDR3 is CATSREDAPGYTF. For the CDR3, the DNA is TGTGCCACCAGCAGAGAAGACGCTCCCGGCTACACCTTC.